In its sample, the clone carrying this TCR beta chain was seen once. The target antigen is unknown. This entry is derived from a study of blood T cells in healthy people across ages. General study findings and limits: With age, beta diversity per million T cells declined roughly linearly, significantly by 40. CMV status of donors was unknown, possibly confounding expanded clonotype changes.

Alongside a J-beta primer mix, a sample-barcoded 5' primer served in a second PCR lasting about 7 to 11 cycles. Each TCR beta cDNA got a 12-nucleotide random molecular identifier. TCRdb re-called the 5' RACE reads with MiXCR, one entry per CDR3 protein. The data contain some 730,000 distinct CDR3 sequences, 22% of them singletons. Trimming took 0 bases from V and 1 from J, leaving 16 bases between them. Germline values: CDR1 SGHRS, CDR2 YFSETQ. The CDR3 extends over 17 amino acids. This sequence joins TRBV5-1 and TRBJ2-5; D uncertain. The receptor was derived from a man aged 65 to 79 in good health. Sequenced input: blood. CDR3 residues: CASSLAEFGSIQETQYF. CDR3 sequence (DNA): TGCGCCAGCAGCTTGGCCGAATTCGGCAGTATCCAAGAGACCCAGTACTTC. Using reference TRBV5-1 and TRBJ2-5 for the parts outside the CDR3, the full variable domain is KAGVTQTPRYLIKTRGQQVTLSCSPISGHRSVSWYQQTPGQGLQFLFEYFSETQRNKGNFPGRFSGRQFSNSRSEMNVSTLELGDSALYLCASSLAEFGSIQETQYFGPGTRLLVL.